One sample yielded the 20 T cell receptor beta chains listed below, sequenced in a study of human T cells and chemical hapten exposure (dated by TCRdb to the early 2020s). Per the publication, the time point label means: patch test 3, about 24 weeks after DPC sensitization. The sample's treatment or condition label, in plain terms: therapeutic diphenylcyclopropenone sensitization with weekly scalp DPC. Library preparation was by RACE. For sequencing, a NextSeq 500 was employed. TCRdb reran the public reads through fastp at Q25 and MiXCR, keeping productive beta chains. Each CDR3 protein gets just one entry, which takes the most common genes and DNA from the rows behind it. The sample data list tens of thousands of distinct CDR3 sequences, and approximately 11% of these were observed just once. About 4% of the sample is held by the ten biggest clonotypes. Sequencing used whole blood, obtained in connection with sensitization to the hapten diphenylcyclopropenone (DPC). The receptor set was obtained from a woman aged 50 to 60 with alopecia areata. Some clones in this sample may be carry-over from other donors' samples.

The chain employs TRBV20-1 and TRBJ2-5; 7 bases fit TRBD2. The germline V gene encodes CDR1 DFQATT and CDR2 SNEGSKA (reference sequence). The CDR3 totals 14 residues. With V trimmed by 3 bases and J by 7 bases, 11 bases remained unmatched. CDR3 nucleotide sequence: TGCAGTGCTAGCACCGGGACTACCCTAGGGACCCAGTACTTC. Encoded protein: CSASTGTTLGTQYF.

This clonotype turned up a few times. This rearrangement joins TRBV21-1 to TRBJ2-5; the D call TRBD2 from the table was never checked on the DNA. TRBV21-1 is a documented pseudogene. The CDR3 covers 18 residues. CDR3 in amino acids: CASSKKTSGMEARETQYF. The DNA of the CDR3 is TGTGCCAGCAGCAAAAAAACTAGCGGGATGGAGGCCCGAGAGACCCAGTACTTC.

This clonotype was seen repeatedly, ten times or more. This chain connects TRBV29-1 to TRBJ2-7; D gene unclear. Germline V lookup: CDR1 SQVTM, CDR2 ANQGSEA. The CDR3 spans 11 residues. Between the trimmed V and J ends, which lost 4 bases and 3 bases, there was a span of 7 bases. CDR3 protein: CSVGLVYEQYF. The DNA of the CDR3 is TGCAGCGTTGGGCTAGTCTACGAGCAGTACTTC.

This clonotype was counted ten times or more. The V call is TRBV11-2, the J call TRBJ2-2; D remains unclear. The V gene lost 0 bases and the J gene lost 7 bases, with 9 bases spanning the gap. The CDR3 runs 14 residues. Germline CDR1 is SGHAT and CDR2 is FQNNGV. DNA for the CDR3: TGTGCCAGCAGCTTAGAGGGGTACGGCGGGGAGCTGTTTTTT. Amino acids: CASSLEGYGGELFF. Using reference TRBV11-2 and TRBJ2-2 for the parts outside the CDR3, the full variable domain is EAGVAQSPRYKIIEKRQSVAFWCNPISGHATLYWYQQILGQGPKLLIQFQNNGVVDDSQLPKDRFSAERLKGVDSTLKIQPAKLEDSAVYLCASSLEGYGGELFFGEGSRLTVL.

This clonotype has a count of ten or more. V gene TRBV4-1 combines with J gene TRBJ1-2; no reliable D call. V was trimmed by 0 bases and J by 6 bases, leaving 5 bases between them. This CDR3 comprises 12 residues. Germline CDR1 and CDR2: MGHRA and YSYEKL. The CDR3 loop is CASSQDGDGYTF. The CDR3 nucleotides are TGCGCCAGCAGCCAAGATGGGGATGGCTACACCTTC.

This clonotype was seen a handful of times. J is TRBJ2-1 and V is TRBV7-9, with 8 nucleotides matching TRBD1. V gave up 5 bases and J gave up 0 bases; unmatched junction bases: 3. This CDR3 has 15 amino acids. Germline CDR1 and CDR2: SEHNR and FQNEAQ (reference sequence). The CDR3 spells CASSPDRGSYNEQFF. CDR3 in DNA: TGTGCCAGCAGCCCCGACAGGGGCTCCTACAATGAGCAGTTCTTC.

The rearrangement joins TRBV5-5 to TRBJ2-3; tentative D call: TRBD1 (5 bases). Germline values: CDR1 SGHKS, CDR2 YYEKEE (reference sequence). This CDR3 spans 15 amino acids. The V gene lost 0 bases and the J gene lost 0 bases, with 8 bases spanning the gap. For the CDR3, the DNA is TGTGCCAGCAGCTTGGGAGACAGCAGCACAGATACGCAGTATTTT. The encoded protein is CASSLGDSSTDTQYF.

This clonotype was counted at least ten times. The J gene is TRBJ2-2, the V gene TRBV6-4; 11 bases match TRBD2. The CDR3 sequence is 16 residues long. With 4 bases clipped from V and 5 bases from J, the junction kept 6 bases outside the gene matches. CDR1 is MRHNA, CDR2 SNTAGT, per germline. CDR3 bases: TGTGCCAGCAGTGTTCTAGCGGGAGGATTAACCGGGGAGCTGTTTTTT. It codes for CASSVLAGGLTGELFF.

There are a few counts of this clonotype. The chain uses TRBV7-2 and TRBJ2-2, with D tentatively TRBD2 (6 bases). V was pared by 3 bases and J by 4 bases, with 18 bases between. The CDR3 contains 17 residues. Germline V lookup: CDR1 SGHTA, CDR2 FQGNSA. DNA for the CDR3: TGTGCCAGCAGCTTGGGATCTAGCGTCCCATTCACCGGGGAGCTGTTTTTT. This encodes CASSLGSSVPFTGELFF.

At least ten counts were recorded for this clonotype. The chain uses TRBV18 and TRBJ1-6; tentative D call: TRBD1 (6 bases). V was trimmed by 4 bases and J by 3 bases, leaving 7 bases between them. Germline CDR1 KGHSH, CDR2 LQKENI. CDR3 length equals 14 residues. CDR3 amino acids: CASSRTDYNSPLHF. The CDR3 nucleotides are TGTGCCAGCTCACGGACAGACTATAATTCACCCCTCCACTTT.

A word on this clonotype: With a much larger clone just one base away, this may be a read error. J is TRBJ1-2 and V is TRBV28; D is perhaps TRBD1 (5 bases). Germline values: CDR1 MDHEN, CDR2 SYDVKM. The CDR3 consists of 15 residues. CDR3 in DNA: TGTGCCAGCAGTTTAGCCGCTGGCAGGGTGTATGGCTGCACCTTC. Its protein product is CASSLAAGRVYGCTF.

This clonotype was seen repeatedly, ten times or more. J is TRBJ2-7 and V is TRBV7-3; D is possibly TRBD1 (5 bases). Germline lookup yields CDR1 SGHTA and CDR2 FQGTGA. The CDR3 is 15 residues long. V dropped 1 base and J dropped 4 bases, with 14 bases sitting between them. The CDR3 DNA follows: TGTGCCAGCAGCTTAAGACGGGCAGGGCCATACGAGCAGTACTTC. Translated: CASSLRRAGPYEQYF.

The CDR3 DNA reads as TGTGCTAGCCGGGGGTGGAACTCCTACGAGCAGTACTTC. This codes for CASRGWNSYEQYF. The rearrangement uses TRBV12-5 and TRBJ2-7, with a possible D match to TRBD2 (6 bases). Germline values: CDR1 LGHNT, CDR2 FRNRAP. The ends were cut back, 9 bases at V and 0 bases at J, with 12 bases in the middle. The length of the CDR3 is 13 residues.

This clonotype was detected many times. The chain is built from TRBV29-1 and TRBJ2-3; TRBD2 matches 9 bases. Germline loops: CDR1 SQVTM, CDR2 ANQGSEA. This CDR3 comprises 13 residues. V trimming: 8 bases; J trimming: 2 bases; junction bases outside the gene matches: 5. The CDR3 DNA sequence: TGCAGCTCCCTAGCGGGATTCACAGATACGCAGTATTTT. The encoded protein is CSSLAGFTDTQYF.

This clonotype was counted at least ten times. The chain has TRBV18 and TRBJ2-7, with D possibly matching TRBD2 (6 bases). Per the germline V gene, CDR1 is KGHSH and CDR2 is LQKENI. Trimming removed 7 bases at V and 5 bases at J, with 12 bases between. CDR3 length: 12 residues. Written as DNA, the CDR3 is TGTGCCAGCTTCCGGGACTTGCACGAGCAGTACTTC. It codes for CASFRDLHEQYF.

There are a few counts of this clonotype. The chain employs TRBV4-2 and TRBJ2-2, with D perhaps given as TRBD1 or TRBD2 (5 bases each). CDR3 length equals 17 residues. Germline V gene sequence: CDR1 LGHNA, CDR2 YNFKEQ. V lost 4 bases to trimming and J lost 1 base, with 16 bases between them. In DNA, the CDR3 is TGTGCCAGCAGCCCCCGGTGGGACGGGTTGAACACCGGGGAGCTGTTTTTT. This gives the protein CASSPRWDGLNTGELFF.

This clonotype has just a few counts. This rearrangement joins TRBV6-1 to TRBJ2-1; 10 bases fit TRBD1. The CDR3 contains 13 residues. Germline CDR1 is MNHNS and CDR2 is SASEGT. The V gene end was trimmed by 7 bases and the J gene end by 9 bases; junction bases not matched to a gene: 6. The CDR3 region is CASNDRGRFEQFF. CDR3 in DNA: TGTGCCAGCAACGACAGGGGGCGTTTTGAGCAGTTCTTC.

This chain joins TRBV20-1 and TRBJ2-7; D is ambiguous. The CDR3 is made up of 13 amino acids. Germline CDR1 DFQATT, CDR2 SNEGSKA (reference sequence). Trimming took 1 base from V and 2 from J, leaving 9 bases between them. CDR3 sequence (DNA): TGCAGTGCTAGAGTCCCTAGGGCCTACGAGCAGTACTTC. It is translated as CSARVPRAYEQYF.

This clonotype was seen ten or more times. The gene calls are TRBV20-1 and TRBJ1-5; D ambiguous. V dropped 6 bases and J dropped 12 bases, with 12 bases sitting between them. The CDR3 extends over 10 amino acids. CDR1 DFQATT and CDR2 SNEGSKA come from the germline V gene (reference sequence). CDR3 DNA: TGCAGTGCAACGAAGGAATGCCAGCATTTT. Translation: CSATKECQHF.

This clonotype was seen ten or more times. The V and J genes are TRBV9 and TRBJ2-2; no firm D call. CDR3 length equals 12 residues. The V and J ends lost 0 bases and 6 bases respectively, with 3 bases between them. Per germline, CDR1 SGDLS and CDR2 YYNGEE. CDR3 region: CASSVAAGELFF. As DNA, the CDR3 is TGTGCCAGCAGCGTAGCCGCCGGGGAGCTGTTTTTT.